This TCR beta chain comes out of a study of T cell repertoires in cytomegalovirus infection. TCRdb used MiXCR to reprocess the reads, holding one entry per CDR3 protein. This sample has 100,000 to 150,000 distinct CDR3 sequences, with approximately 30% found just once. Trimming stripped 4 bases from V and 4 bases from J, with 9 bases between. CDR1 SGHDT and CDR2 YYEEEE come from the germline V gene. The CDR3 runs 12 residues. Details on this clonotype: What it binds is unknown.

The chain couples TRBV5-6 to TRBJ2-7, with a tentative D call TRBD1 (5 bases). The sample consisted of CD8+ T cells from cultured PBMCs, taken from culture after CMV antigen stimulation. The sequence came from a human donor in good health (CMV status not recorded). Some clones in this sample may be carry-over from other donors' samples. The CDR3 DNA reads TGTGCCAGCAGCACGAACAGGTACGAGCAGTACTTC. Amino acid sequence: CASSTNRYEQYF.